This T cell receptor (beta chain) was sequenced during a study of beta chain features in type 1 diabetes. cDNA synthesis used the whole RNA isolate, giving expressed TCRB sequences. Assay: immunoSEQ multiplex PCR; the TCRdb copy retains only in-frame clones and omits some. The repertoire includes some 270,000 clones, under 8.5% of them detected once, and more than 0.8% sits in the top ten. The CDR3 totals 15 residues. The germline V and J ends were trimmed by 5 bases and 7 bases, with 18 bases remaining between them. Germline V CDR1 and CDR2: SGHAT, FQNNGV. This sequence originates from a woman aged 18-29 years in good health. The specimen was central memory CD4+ T cells from blood. V and J are TRBV11-2 and TRBJ2-1, with a possible D match to TRBD2 (6 bases). DNA of the CDR3: TGTGCCAGCAGCCGAATGACTAGTGGTTTGAATGAGCAGTTCTTC. It yields the protein CASSRMTSGLNEQFF.